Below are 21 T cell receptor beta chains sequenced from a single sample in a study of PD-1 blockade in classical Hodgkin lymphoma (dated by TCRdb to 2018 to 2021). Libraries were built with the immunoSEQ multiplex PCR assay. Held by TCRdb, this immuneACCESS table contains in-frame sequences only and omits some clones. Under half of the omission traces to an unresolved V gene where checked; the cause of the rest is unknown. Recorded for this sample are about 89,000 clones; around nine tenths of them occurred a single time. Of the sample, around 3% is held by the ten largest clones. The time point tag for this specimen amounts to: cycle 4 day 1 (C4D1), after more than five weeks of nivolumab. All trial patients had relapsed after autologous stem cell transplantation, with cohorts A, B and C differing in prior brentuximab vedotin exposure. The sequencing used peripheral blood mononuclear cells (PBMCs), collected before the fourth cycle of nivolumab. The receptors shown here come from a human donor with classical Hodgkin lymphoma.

CDR3 region: CASSRQGPSTDTQYF. CDR3 nucleotides: TGTGCCAGCAGTAGACAGGGACCTAGCACAGATACGCAGTATTTT. The rearrangement uses TRBV6-6 and TRBJ2-3, with 7 bases fitting TRBD1. J was trimmed by 0 bases and V by 5 bases; bases with no gene match: 5. Germline V gives CDR1 MNHNY, CDR2 SVGAGI (reference sequence). This CDR3 is built from 15 residues.

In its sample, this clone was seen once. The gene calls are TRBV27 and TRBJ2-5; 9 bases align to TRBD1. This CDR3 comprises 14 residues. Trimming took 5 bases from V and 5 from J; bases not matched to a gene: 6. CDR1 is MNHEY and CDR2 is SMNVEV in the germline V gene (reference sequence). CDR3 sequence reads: CASSRGQGWETQYF. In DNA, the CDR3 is TGTGCCAGCAGTCGTGGACAGGGGTGGGAGACCCAGTACTTC.

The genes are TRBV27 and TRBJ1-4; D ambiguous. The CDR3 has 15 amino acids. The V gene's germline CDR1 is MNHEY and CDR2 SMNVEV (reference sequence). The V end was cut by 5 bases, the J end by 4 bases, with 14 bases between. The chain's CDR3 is CASSGHAGYNEKLFF. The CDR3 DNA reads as TGTGCCAGCAGTGGGCACGCCGGATATAATGAAAAACTGTTTTTT.

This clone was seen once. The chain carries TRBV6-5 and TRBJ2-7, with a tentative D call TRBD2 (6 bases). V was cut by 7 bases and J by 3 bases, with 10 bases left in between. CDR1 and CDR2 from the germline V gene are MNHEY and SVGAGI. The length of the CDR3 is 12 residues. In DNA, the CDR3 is TGTGCCAGCAAAGGAGCGGGCTACGAGCAGTACTTC. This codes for CASKGAGYEQYF.

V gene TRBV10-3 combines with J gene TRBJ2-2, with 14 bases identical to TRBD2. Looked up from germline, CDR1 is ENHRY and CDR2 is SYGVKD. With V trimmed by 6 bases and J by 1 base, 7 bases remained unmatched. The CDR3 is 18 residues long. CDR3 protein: CAIRGGGLAGGNTGELFF. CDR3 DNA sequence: TGTGCCATCAGGGGAGGAGGACTAGCGGGGGGGAACACCGGGGAGCTGTTTTTT.

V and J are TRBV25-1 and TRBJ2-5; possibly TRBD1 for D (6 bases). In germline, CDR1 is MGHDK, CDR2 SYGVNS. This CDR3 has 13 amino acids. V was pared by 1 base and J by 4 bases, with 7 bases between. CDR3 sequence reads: CASSEWGRETQYF. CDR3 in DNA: TGTGCCAGCAGTGAATGGGGGCGAGAGACCCAGTACTTC.

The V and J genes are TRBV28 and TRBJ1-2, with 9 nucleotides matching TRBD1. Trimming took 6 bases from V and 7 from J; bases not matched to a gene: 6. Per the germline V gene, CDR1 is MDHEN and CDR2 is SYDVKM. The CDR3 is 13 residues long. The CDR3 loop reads CASRLQGALGYTF. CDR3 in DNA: TGTGCCAGCAGGCTACAGGGGGCCCTTGGCTACACCTTC.

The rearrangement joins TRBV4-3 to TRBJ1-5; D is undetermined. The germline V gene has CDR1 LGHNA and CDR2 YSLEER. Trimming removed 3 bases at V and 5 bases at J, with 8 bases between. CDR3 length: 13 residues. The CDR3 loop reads CASSHRTDQPQHF. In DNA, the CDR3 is TGCGCCAGCAGCCATCGTACCGATCAGCCCCAGCATTTT.

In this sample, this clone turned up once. Here the CDR3 reads CASSDSRTGGGETQYF. The CDR3 DNA reads as TGTGCCAGCAGCGATTCTAGGACCGGGGGCGGGGAGACCCAGTACTTC. The chain joins TRBV9 to TRBJ2-5; D is tentatively TRBD1 or TRBD2 (6 bases each). V gave up 3 bases and J gave up 5 bases, with 20 bases separating them. Germline V CDR1 and CDR2: SGDLS, YYNGEE. The CDR3 is 16 residues long.

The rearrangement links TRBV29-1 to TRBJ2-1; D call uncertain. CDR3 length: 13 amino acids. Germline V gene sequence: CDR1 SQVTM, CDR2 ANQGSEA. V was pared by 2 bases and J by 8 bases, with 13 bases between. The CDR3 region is CSVELAQDHEQFF. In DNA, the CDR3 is TGCAGCGTTGAACTCGCTCAGGATCATGAGCAGTTCTTC.

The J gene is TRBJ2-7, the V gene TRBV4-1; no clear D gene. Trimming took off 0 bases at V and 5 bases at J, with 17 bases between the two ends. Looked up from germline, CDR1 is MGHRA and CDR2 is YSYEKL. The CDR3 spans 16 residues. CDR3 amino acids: CASSQEERVTHHEQYF. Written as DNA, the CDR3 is TGCGCCAGCAGCCAAGAAGAAAGGGTAACCCACCACGAGCAGTACTTC.

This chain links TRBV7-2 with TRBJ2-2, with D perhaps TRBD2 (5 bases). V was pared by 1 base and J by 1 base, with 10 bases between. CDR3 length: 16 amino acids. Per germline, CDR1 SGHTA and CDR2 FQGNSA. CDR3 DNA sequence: TGTGCCAGCAGCTTAGTTAACGGGGTGAACACCGGGGAGCTGTTTTTT. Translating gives CASSLVNGVNTGELFF.

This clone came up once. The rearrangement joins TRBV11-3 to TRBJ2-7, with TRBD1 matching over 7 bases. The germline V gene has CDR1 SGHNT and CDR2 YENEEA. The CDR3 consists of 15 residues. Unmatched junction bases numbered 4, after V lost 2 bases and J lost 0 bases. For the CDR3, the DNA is TGTGCCAGCAGCTTACGGACAGGAAACTCCTACGAGCAGTACTTC. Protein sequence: CASSLRTGNSYEQYF.

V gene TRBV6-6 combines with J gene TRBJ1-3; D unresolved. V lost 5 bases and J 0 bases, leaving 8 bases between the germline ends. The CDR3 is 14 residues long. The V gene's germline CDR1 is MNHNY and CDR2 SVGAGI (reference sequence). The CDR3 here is CASSKRPSGNTIYF. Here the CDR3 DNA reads TGTGCCAGCAGTAAACGGCCCTCTGGAAACACCATATATTTT.

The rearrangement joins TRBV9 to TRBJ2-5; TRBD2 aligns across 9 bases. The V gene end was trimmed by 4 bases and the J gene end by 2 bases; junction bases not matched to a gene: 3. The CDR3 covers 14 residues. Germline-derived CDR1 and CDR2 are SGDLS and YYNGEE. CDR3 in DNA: TGTGCCAGCAGCCCGACTAGCGGACAAGAGACCCAGTACTTC. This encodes CASSPTSGQETQYF.

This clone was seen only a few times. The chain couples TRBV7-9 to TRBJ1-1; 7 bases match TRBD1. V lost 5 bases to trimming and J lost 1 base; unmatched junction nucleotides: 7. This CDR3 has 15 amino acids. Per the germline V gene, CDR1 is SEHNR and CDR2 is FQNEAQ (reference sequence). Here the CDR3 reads CASSHSQGRNTEAFF. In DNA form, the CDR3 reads TGTGCCAGCAGCCATTCACAGGGGAGGAACACTGAAGCTTTCTTT.

DNA for the CDR3: TGCGCCAGCAGCCAAGGGTCCGGGGGAACCTACGAGCAGTACTTC. It encodes CASSQGSGGTYEQYF. This sequence joins TRBV4-1 and TRBJ2-7; D perhaps matches TRBD2 (6 bases). The CDR3 loop spans 15 amino acids. The V end was cut by 1 base, the J end by 2 bases, with 12 bases between. Per the germline V gene, CDR1 is MGHRA and CDR2 is YSYEKL.

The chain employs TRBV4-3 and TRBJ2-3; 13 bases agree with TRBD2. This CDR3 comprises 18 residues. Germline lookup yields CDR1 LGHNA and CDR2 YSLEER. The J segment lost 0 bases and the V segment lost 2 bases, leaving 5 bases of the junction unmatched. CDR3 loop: CASSQFTSGGESTDTQYF. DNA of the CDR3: TGCGCCAGCAGCCAATTTACTAGCGGGGGGGAAAGCACAGATACGCAGTATTTT.

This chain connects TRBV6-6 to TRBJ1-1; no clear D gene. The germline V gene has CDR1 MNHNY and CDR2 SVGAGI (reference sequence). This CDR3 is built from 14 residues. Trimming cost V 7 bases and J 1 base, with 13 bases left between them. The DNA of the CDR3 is TGTGCCAGCACCTCGTATGGAGAGAACACTGAAGCTTTCTTT. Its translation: CASTSYGENTEAFF.

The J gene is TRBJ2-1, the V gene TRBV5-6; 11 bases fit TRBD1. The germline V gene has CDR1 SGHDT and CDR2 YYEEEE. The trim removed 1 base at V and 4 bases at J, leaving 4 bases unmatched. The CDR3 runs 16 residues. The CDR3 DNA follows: TGTGCCAGCAGCTTGTCGGACAGGGGGCCATACAATGAGCAGTTCTTC. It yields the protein CASSLSDRGPYNEQFF.

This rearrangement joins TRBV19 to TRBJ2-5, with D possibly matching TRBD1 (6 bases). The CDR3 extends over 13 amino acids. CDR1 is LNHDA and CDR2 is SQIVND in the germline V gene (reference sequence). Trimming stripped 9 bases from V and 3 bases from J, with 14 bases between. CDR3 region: CASQMTGEETQYF. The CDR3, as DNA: TGTGCCAGCCAGATGACAGGAGAAGAGACCCAGTACTTC.